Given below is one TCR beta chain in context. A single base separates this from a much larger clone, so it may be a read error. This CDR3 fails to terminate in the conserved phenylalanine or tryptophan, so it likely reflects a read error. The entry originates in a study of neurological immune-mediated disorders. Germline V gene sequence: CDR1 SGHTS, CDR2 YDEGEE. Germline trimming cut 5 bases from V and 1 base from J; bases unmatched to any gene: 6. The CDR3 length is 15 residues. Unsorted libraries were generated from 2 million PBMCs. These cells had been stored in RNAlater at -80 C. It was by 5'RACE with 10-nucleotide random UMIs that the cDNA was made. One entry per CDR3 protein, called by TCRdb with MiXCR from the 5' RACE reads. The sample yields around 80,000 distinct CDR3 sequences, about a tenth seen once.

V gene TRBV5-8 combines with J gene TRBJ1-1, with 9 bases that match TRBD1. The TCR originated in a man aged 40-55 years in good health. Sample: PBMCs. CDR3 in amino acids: CASRRTGAPNTEAFL. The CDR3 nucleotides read TGTGCCAGCAGGCGGACAGGGGCCCCGAACACTGAAGCTTTCCTT.